This T cell receptor (beta chain) emerged from a study of vaccination and CD4 T cells after COVID-19. This clonotype is termed medium-sized. Its specificity is unknown. Treatment reported: roughly 10-day PBMC culture with coronavirus spike peptide pools or control peptides (ViraFEST assay). Sequencing of the DNA from cultured CD4+ T cells was carried out with the Oncomine TCR Beta short-read assay. One entry per CDR3 protein results from TCRdb running MiXCR on the PCR reads. The sample holds about 7,600 distinct CDR3 sequences, less than 25% seen once. V was pared by 5 bases and J by 3 bases, with 13 bases between. The CDR3 spans 14 residues. The germline V gene has CDR1 SGHTA and CDR2 FQGNSA.

The receptor's source is a human donor who had recovered from COVID-19. This rearrangement joins TRBV7-2 to TRBJ2-5; D possibly corresponds to TRBD1 (6 bases). Sequencing was performed on CD4+ T cells from blood, cultured in vitro, taken after SARS-CoV-2 vaccination. Written as DNA, the CDR3 is TGTGCCAGCAGCCCTACGGCAGGGGAAGAGACCCAGTACTTC. Protein sequence: CASSPTAGEETQYF.